This T cell receptor (beta chain) was recovered during a study of molecular identifiers for immune sequencing clone quantification. This clonotype appeared many times. TCRdb processed the PCR reads anew with MiXCR; each CDR3 protein has one entry. The sample includes about 640,000 distinct CDR3 sequences, about 20% of them seen just once. CDR3 length: 17 residues. From germline, CDR1 is SNHLY and CDR2 FYNNEI. The V end was cut by 8 bases, the J end by 3 bases, with 25 bases between. The source material was naive CD8+ T cells from blood, with Jurkat cell RNA spiked in. Described subset: FACS-sorted CD8+CD4-CCR7+CD45RA+ naive T cells. V usage is TRBV2 and J usage is TRBJ2-5, with D unclear. The TCR originated in a human donor in good health. Some libraries in this study had Jurkat cell RNA spiked in. The CDR3 DNA follows: TGTGCCAGCTTTTATCTGCCCTGGGCTGAAGAGAAAGAGACCCAGTACTTC. Its protein is CASFYLPWAEEKETQYF.